This TCR beta chain was identified during a study of T cells in Graves' hyperthyroidism and ophthalmopathy. About this clonotype: Its antigen remains unidentified.

Study outcomes and limitations: The model predicted ophthalmopathy a median approximately 6 months before onset. Ophthalmopathy and stable hyperthyroidism were separated by a 13 V-J model.

It was RNA transcripts that yielded the amplified TCR beta CDR3 regions. Using the HTBI primer set, a first-round RT-PCR was run on the TCR CDR3. TCRdb reprocessed the multiplex PCR reads with MiXCR, giving one entry per CDR3 protein. The sample gives more than 550,000 distinct CDR3 sequences, nearly 45% of which show up once; about 7% is in the top ten. Trimming pared 0 bases from V and 9 bases from J, leaving 6 bases between. Germline CDR1 and CDR2: MGHRA and YSYEKL. The CDR3 extends over 13 amino acids. The clonotype originates from an adult man with Graves' disease, either hyperthyroidism or ophthalmopathy (not recorded which). This chain joins TRBV4-1 and TRBJ1-6; no definite D call. Sequencing was performed on peripheral blood or thyroid tissue (not recorded which). The CDR3 DNA reads TGCGCCAGCAGCCAAGAGAGGGTTTCACCCCTCCACTTT. It encodes CASSQERVSPLHF.